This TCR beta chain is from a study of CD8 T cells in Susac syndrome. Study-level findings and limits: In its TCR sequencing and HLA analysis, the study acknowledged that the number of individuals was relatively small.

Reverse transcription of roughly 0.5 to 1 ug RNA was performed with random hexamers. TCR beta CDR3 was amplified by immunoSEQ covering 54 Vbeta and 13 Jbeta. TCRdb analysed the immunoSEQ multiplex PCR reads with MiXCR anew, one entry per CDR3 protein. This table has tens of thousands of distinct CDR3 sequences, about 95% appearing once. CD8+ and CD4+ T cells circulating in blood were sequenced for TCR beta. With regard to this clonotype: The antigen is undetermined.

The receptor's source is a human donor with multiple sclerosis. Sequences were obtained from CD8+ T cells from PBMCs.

The chain's CDR3 is CASSPPGEWYEQYF. Here the CDR3 DNA reads TGTGCCAGCAGCCCCCCGGGGGAATGGTACGAGCAGTACTTC. V and J are TRBV13 and TRBJ2-7; possibly TRBD2 for D (6 bases). Trimming pared 5 bases from V and 4 bases from J, leaving 15 bases between. Germline V lookup: CDR1 PRHDT, CDR2 FYEKMQ (reference sequence). The CDR3 is 14 residues long.